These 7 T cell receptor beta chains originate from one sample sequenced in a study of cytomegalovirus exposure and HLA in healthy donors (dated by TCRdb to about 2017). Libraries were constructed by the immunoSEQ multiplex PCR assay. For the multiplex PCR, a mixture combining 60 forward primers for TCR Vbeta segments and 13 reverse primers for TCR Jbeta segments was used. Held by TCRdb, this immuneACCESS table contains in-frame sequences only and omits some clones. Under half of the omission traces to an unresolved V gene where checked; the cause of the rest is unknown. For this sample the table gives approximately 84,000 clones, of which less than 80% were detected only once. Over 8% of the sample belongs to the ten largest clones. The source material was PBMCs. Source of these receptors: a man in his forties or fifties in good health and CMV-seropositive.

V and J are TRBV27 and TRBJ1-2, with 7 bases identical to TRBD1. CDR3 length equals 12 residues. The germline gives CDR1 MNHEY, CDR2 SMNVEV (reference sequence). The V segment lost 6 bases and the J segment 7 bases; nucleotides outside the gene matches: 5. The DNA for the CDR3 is TGTGCCAGCAGGGAGGGGGCGCTTGGCTACACCTTC. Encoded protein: CASREGALGYTF.

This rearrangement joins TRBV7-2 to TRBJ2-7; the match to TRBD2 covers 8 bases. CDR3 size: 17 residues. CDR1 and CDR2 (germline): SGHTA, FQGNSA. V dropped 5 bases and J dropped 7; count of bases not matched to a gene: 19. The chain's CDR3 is CASSLLNPAGVLGEQYF. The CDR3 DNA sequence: TGTGCCAGCAGCCTATTAAACCCAGCGGGAGTACTCGGGGAGCAGTACTTC.

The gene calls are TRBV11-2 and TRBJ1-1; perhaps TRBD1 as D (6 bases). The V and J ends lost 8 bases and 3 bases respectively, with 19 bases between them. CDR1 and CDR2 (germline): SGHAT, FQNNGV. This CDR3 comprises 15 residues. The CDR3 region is CASLGGGYQHTEAFF. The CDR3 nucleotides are TGTGCCAGCCTAGGGGGTGGCTACCAACACACTGAAGCTTTCTTT.

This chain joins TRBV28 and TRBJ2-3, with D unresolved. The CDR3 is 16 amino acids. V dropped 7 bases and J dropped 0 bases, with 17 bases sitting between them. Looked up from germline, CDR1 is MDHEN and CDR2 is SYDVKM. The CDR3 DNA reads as TGTGCCAGCACCTCTTTATTACAGACAAGCACAGATACGCAGTATTTT. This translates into CASTSLLQTSTDTQYF.

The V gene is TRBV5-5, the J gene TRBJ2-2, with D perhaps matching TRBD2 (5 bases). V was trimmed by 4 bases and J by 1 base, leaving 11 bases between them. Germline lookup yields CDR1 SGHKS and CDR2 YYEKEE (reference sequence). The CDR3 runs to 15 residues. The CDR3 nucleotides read TGTGCCAGCAGCCGAAGCGGAGTGAACACCGGGGAGCTGTTTTTT. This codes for CASSRSGVNTGELFF.

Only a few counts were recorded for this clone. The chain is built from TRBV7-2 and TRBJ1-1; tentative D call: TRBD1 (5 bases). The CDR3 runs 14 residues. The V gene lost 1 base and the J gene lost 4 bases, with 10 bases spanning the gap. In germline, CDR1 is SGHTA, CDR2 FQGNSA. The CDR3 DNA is TGTGCCAGCAGCTTAGAAGGGGCGGTCACTGAAGCTTTCTTT. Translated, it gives CASSLEGAVTEAFF.

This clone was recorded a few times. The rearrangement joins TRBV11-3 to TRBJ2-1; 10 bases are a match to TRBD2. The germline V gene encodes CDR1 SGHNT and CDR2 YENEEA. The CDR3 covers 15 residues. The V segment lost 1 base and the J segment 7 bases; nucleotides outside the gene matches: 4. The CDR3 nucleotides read TGTGCCAGCAGCTTAGGAGCGGGAGGGATGAATGAGCAGTTCTTC. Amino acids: CASSLGAGGMNEQFF.